One TCR beta chain is described in this entry. What it recognizes is unknown. PCR was performed using 60 Vbeta and 13 Jbeta primers. Here immunoSEQ multiplex PCR was the method, and the copy in TCRdb shows in-frame clones only, minus some. The data contain 100,000 to 140,000 clones, 82% of them singletons. The data derive from a study of cytomegalovirus exposure and HLA in healthy donors. Study-wide points: With further analysis later on, most CMV-associated TCR beta chains appeared HLA-restricted.

The ends were cut back, 4 bases at V and 0 bases at J, with 13 bases in the middle. This CDR3 is built from 17 residues. Germline CDR1 is SGHDN and CDR2 is FVKESK. Sequenced material: PBMCs. The receptor was derived from a man aged 30-40 years in good health and CMV-seropositive. This chain links TRBV14 with TRBJ2-6; D possibly corresponds to TRBD1 (6 bases). The DNA for the CDR3 is TGTGCCAGCAGCCTGACAGGTTCTCCCTCTGGGGCCAACGTCCTGACTTTC. Translation gives CASSLTGSPSGANVLTF. The variable domain in full, with the rest retrieved from reference TRBV14 and TRBJ2-6, is EAGVTQFPSHSVIEKGQTVTLRCDPISGHDNLYWYRRVMGKEIKFLLHFVKESKQDESGMPNNRFLAERTGGTYSTLKVQPAELEDSGVYFCASSLTGSPSGANVLTFGAGSRLTVL.